Shown below are 18 T cell receptor beta chains from a single sample sequenced in a study of T cell repertoires in cytomegalovirus infection. TCRdb recomputed calls from the reads with MiXCR, one row per CDR3 protein. The sample consists of 900,000 to 950,000 distinct CDR3 sequences, 31% of them appearing once. Their target antigens are unknown. The material sequenced was cultured CD8+ T cells from PBMCs, taken from culture after CMV antigen stimulation. These receptor sequences come from a human donor in good health (CMV status not recorded). Some clones in this sample may be carry-over from other donors' samples.

This rearrangement joins TRBV12-3 or TRBV12-4 to TRBJ2-6; 7 bases map to TRBD1. This CDR3 has 17 amino acids. Germline trimming cut 5 bases from V and 0 bases from J; bases unmatched to any gene: 7. For the CDR3, the DNA is TGTGCCAGCAGTCCCTTGGGACAGCTCTCTGGGGCCAACGTCCTGACTTTC. Its protein product is CASSPLGQLSGANVLTF.

This clonotype was picked up many times. The rearrangement joins TRBV7-8 to TRBJ2-1; no definite D call. Germline V gives CDR1 SGHVS, CDR2 FQNEAQ. Trimming removed 1 base from V and 7 bases from J, with 8 bases in between. This CDR3 contains 13 residues. In DNA, the CDR3 is TGTGCCAGCAGCTTAGACATGGGAAATGAGCAGTTCTTC. This translates into CASSLDMGNEQFF.

The genes are TRBV7-3 and TRBJ1-2, with D possibly being TRBD1 (5 bases). The V gene's germline CDR1 is SGHTA and CDR2 FQGTGA. This CDR3 region has 15 residues. The V end was cut by 5 bases, the J end by 7 bases, with 20 bases between. For the CDR3, the DNA is TGTGCCAGCAGCCCCCACGGGGGGGTCGGTAGTGGCTACACCTTC. Translation: CASSPHGGVGSGYTF. Supplemented by reference TRBV7-3 and TRBJ1-2, the full variable domain reads GAGVSQTPSNKVTEKGKYVELRCDPISGHTALYWYRQSLGQGPEFLIYFQGTGAADDSGLPNDRFFAVRPEGSVSTLKIQRTERGDSAVYLCASSPHGGVGSGYTFGSGTRLTVV.

The table lists this clonotype with many counts. This rearrangement joins TRBV7-9 to TRBJ2-3, with D maybe TRBD1 (5 bases). The CDR3 has 14 residues. Germline V lookup: CDR1 SEHNR, CDR2 FQNEAQ (reference sequence). V was pared by 5 bases and J by 2 bases, with 11 bases between. CDR3 DNA sequence: TGTGCCAGCAGCCCACAGGTCAACACAGATACGCAGTATTTT. This sequence encodes CASSPQVNTDTQYF.

The rearrangement joins TRBV7-9 to TRBJ1-4; possible D gene TRBD1, 6 bases. Germline-derived CDR1 and CDR2 are SEHNR and FQNEAQ (reference sequence). This CDR3 is built from 16 residues. V gave up 5 bases and J gave up 6 bases, with 19 bases separating them. The DNA of the CDR3 is TGTGCCAGCAGCCCCCCGACAGGAGAGTCGCATGAAAAACTGTTTTTT. It specifies CASSPPTGESHEKLFF.

This clonotype was counted between two and nine times. An end of the junction differs from the germline gene, which may be a read error. The V and J genes are TRBV7-7 and TRBJ2-3; 7 nucleotides agree with TRBD1. Germline CDR1 and CDR2: SSHAT and FNYEAQ (reference sequence). The CDR3 totals 14 residues. The CDR3 sequence: CASSLKGAGDTQYF. CDR3 DNA: TGTGCTAGCAGCTTAAAGGGGGCTGGAGATACGCAGTATTTT.

The V call is TRBV6-2 or TRBV6-3, the J call TRBJ1-5; D unclear. Germline CDR1 reads MNHEY; CDR2 reads SVGEGT. V was cut by 0 bases and J by 7 bases, with 16 bases left in between. The CDR3 is made up of 16 amino acids. CDR3 bases: TGTGCCAGCAGTTACTCCGGCTGGGGATTAGGACAGCCCCAGCATTTT. As protein: CASSYSGWGLGQPQHF.

Concerning this clonotype itself: A much larger clone is a single base away; this may be a read error. V and J are TRBV7-8 and TRBJ2-1; possible D gene TRBD1, 6 bases. Germline V gene sequence: CDR1 SGHVS, CDR2 FQNEAQ. This CDR3 has 18 amino acids. The CDR3 coding sequence is TGTGTCAGCAGCTTAGTGGCTCAGGGGCGCTTTGGGCGGAATGAGCAGTTCTTC. Translation: CVSSLVAQGRFGRNEQFF.

There are a few counts of this clonotype. One end of the junction varies from germline; a read error may be responsible. The chain joins TRBV10-3 to TRBJ2-7; D uncertain. Looked up from germline, CDR1 is ENHRY and CDR2 is SYGVKD. CDR3 size: 13 residues. The CDR3 region is CAISEISSSEQYF. The CDR3 DNA is TGTGCCATCAGTGAGATATCCTCCTCCGAGCAGTACTTC.

The chain recombines TRBV28 with TRBJ1-5, with TRBD1 matching over 8 bases. V was pared by 6 bases and J by 6 bases, with 7 bases of the junction left unmatched. CDR3 length: 14 residues. The germline CDR1 and CDR2 sequences are MDHEN and SYDVKM. CDR3 residues: CASRPQGAFQPQHF. CDR3 coding DNA: TGTGCCAGCAGACCGCAGGGGGCGTTTCAGCCCCAGCATTTT.

The chain has TRBV6-1 and TRBJ1-5; a possible D gene is TRBD1 (6 bases). Germline lookup yields CDR1 MNHNS and CDR2 SASEGT. The CDR3 sequence is 16 residues long. V lost 4 bases and J lost 2, with 15 bases in between. CDR3 region: CASSGPSGVGNQPQHF. The CDR3, as DNA: TGTGCCAGCAGTGGACCTTCAGGGGTCGGCAATCAGCCCCAGCATTTT.

The chain links TRBV9 to TRBJ2-1; 8 bases fit TRBD2. The CDR3 covers 15 residues. Germline CDR1 and CDR2: SGDLS and YYNGEE. The ends lost 1 base at V and 5 bases at J; junction bases unmatched: 5. CDR3 sequence: CASSVSGGVNNEQFF. DNA for the CDR3: TGTGCCAGCAGCGTATCCGGGGGGGTTAACAATGAGCAGTTCTTC.

This clonotype has a handful of counts. CDR3: CASSLSTENTEAFF. CDR3 bases: TGTGCCAGCAGCTTAAGCACAGAGAACACTGAAGCTTTCTTT. This chain connects TRBV7-9 to TRBJ1-1; D is uncertain. V was clipped by 2 bases and J by 1 base, with 8 bases between them. Per the germline V gene, CDR1 is SEHNR and CDR2 is FQNEAQ (reference sequence). This CDR3 is built from 14 residues. Combining the CDR3 with reference TRBV7-9 and TRBJ1-1 gives the whole variable domain DTGVSQNPRHKITKRGQNVTFRCDPISEHNRLYWYRQTLGQGPEFLTYFQNEAQLEKSRLLSDRFSAERPKGSFSTLEIQRTEQGDSAMYLCASSLSTENTEAFFGQGTRLTVV.

This clonotype was counted ten times or more. The V call is TRBV7-8, the J call TRBJ2-7, with D maybe TRBD2 (5 bases). Germline V CDR1 and CDR2: SGHVS, FQNEAQ. Trimming pared 0 bases from V and 3 bases from J, leaving 6 bases between. The CDR3 length is 13 residues. The CDR3 loop is CASSLAAGYEQYV. The DNA for the CDR3 is TGTGCCAGCAGCTTAGCCGCGGGCTACGAGCAGTACGTC.

This clonotype has only a few counts. The CDR3 region is CASSHSGTGVPDTQYF. In DNA form, the CDR3 reads TGTGCCAGCAGCCATTCGGGGACAGGGGTCCCAGATACGCAGTATTTT. The chain has TRBV7-9 and TRBJ2-3; TRBD1 matches at 10 bases. V lost 5 bases to trimming and J lost 4 bases; unmatched junction nucleotides: 9. CDR3 length: 16 amino acids. In germline, CDR1 is SEHNR, CDR2 FQNEAQ (reference sequence).

V and J are TRBV2 and TRBJ1-2; D call uncertain. The V and J ends lost 3 bases and 0 bases respectively, with 5 bases between them. The CDR3 is made up of 13 amino acids. Per the germline V gene, CDR1 is SNHLY and CDR2 is FYNNEI. CDR3 protein: CASSEKTNYGYTF. CDR3 DNA: TGTGCCAGCAGTGAGAAGACTAACTATGGCTACACCTTC.

The V gene is TRBV7-2, the J gene TRBJ1-1, with D hard to call. CDR3 length: 17 amino acids. Germline V gene data show CDR1 as SGHTA and CDR2 as FQGNSA. With 5 bases removed from V and 0 bases from J, the gap between germline ends came to 19 bases. CDR3 residues: CASSPYGQVRLNTEAFF. DNA of the CDR3: TGTGCCAGCAGCCCCTACGGTCAGGTCCGTTTGAACACTGAAGCTTTCTTT.

This clonotype was seen more than once but under ten times. The chain links TRBV29-1 to TRBJ2-1; the D gene is possibly TRBD2 (6 bases). The CDR3 has 14 amino acids. V was cut by 1 base and J by 4 bases, with 11 bases left in between. Germline loops: CDR1 SQVTM, CDR2 ANQGSEA. The CDR3 coding sequence is TGCAGCGTTGAAGCCGGGGGATGGTACAATGAGCAGTTCTTC. It translates to CSVEAGGWYNEQFF.